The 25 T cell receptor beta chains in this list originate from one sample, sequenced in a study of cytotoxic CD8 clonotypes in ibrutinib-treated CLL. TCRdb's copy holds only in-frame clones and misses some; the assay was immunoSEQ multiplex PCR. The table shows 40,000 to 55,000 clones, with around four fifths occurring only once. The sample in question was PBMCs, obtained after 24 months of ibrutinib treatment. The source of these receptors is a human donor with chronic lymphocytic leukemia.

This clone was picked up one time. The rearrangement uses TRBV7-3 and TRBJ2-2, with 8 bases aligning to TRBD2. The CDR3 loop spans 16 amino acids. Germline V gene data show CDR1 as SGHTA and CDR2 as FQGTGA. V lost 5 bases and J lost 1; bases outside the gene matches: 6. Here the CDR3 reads CASSPRAGVNTGELFF. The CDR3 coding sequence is TGTGCCAGCAGCCCAAGAGCGGGAGTGAACACCGGGGAGCTGTTTTTT.

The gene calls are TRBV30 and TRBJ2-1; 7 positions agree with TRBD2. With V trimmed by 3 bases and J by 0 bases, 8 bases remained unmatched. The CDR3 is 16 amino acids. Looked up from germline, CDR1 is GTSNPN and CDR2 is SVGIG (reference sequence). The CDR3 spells CAWSALLASSYNEQFF. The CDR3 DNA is TGTGCCTGGAGCGCCCTACTAGCGAGCTCCTACAATGAGCAGTTCTTC.

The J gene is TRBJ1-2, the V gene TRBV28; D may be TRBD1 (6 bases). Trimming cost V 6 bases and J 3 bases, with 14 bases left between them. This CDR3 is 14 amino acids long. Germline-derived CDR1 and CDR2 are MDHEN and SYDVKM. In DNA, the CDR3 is TGTGCCAGCAGCCCCGGACAGCTATACTATGGCTACACCTTC. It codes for CASSPGQLYYGYTF.

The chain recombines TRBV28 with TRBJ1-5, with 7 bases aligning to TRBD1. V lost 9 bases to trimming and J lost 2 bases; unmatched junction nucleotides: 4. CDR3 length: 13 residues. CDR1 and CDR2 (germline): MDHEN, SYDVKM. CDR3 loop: CASDDRGNQPQHF. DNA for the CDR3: TGTGCCAGTGATGACAGGGGCAATCAGCCCCAGCATTTT.

This chain's CDR3 is CASRGGGSSNYGYTF. The CDR3 nucleotides are TGTGCCAGCAGGGGAGGGGGCAGCTCTAACTATGGCTACACCTTC. The chain carries TRBV5-4 and TRBJ1-2, with 7 bases matching TRBD1. Trimming removed 5 bases from V and 0 bases from J; junction bases left unmatched: 7. Germline V gene sequence: CDR1 SGHNT, CDR2 YYREEE (reference sequence). The CDR3 extends over 15 amino acids.

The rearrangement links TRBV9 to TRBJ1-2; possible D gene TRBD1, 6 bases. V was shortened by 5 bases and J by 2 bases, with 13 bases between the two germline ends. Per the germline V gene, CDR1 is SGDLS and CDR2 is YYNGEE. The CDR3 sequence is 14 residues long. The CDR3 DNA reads TGTGCCAGCAGTCTACATACAGGGAACTATGGCTACACCTTC. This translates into CASSLHTGNYGYTF.

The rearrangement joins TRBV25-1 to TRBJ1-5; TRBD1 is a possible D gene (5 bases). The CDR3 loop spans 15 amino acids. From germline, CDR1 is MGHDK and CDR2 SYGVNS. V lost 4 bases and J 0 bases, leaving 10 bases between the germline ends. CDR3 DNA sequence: TGTGCCAGCAGTGCGATGACAGATAGCAATCAGCCCCAGCATTTT. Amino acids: CASSAMTDSNQPQHF.

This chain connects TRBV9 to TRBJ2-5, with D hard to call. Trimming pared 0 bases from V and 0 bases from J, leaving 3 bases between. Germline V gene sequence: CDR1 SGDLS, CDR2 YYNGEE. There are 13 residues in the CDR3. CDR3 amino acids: CASSVGHQETQYF. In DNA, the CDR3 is TGTGCCAGCAGCGTAGGGCACCAAGAGACCCAGTACTTC.

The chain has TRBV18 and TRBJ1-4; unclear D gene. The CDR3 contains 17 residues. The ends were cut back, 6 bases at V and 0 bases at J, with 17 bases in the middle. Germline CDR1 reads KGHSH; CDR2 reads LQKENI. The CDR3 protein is CASSSGLRIATNEKLFF. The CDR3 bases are TGTGCCAGCTCCTCGGGTTTACGGATTGCAACTAATGAAAAACTGTTTTTT.

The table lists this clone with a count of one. CDR3 sequence (DNA): TGTGCCAGCAGTTACTCGCGGGGCAGGACAGATACGCAGTATTTT. Translation gives CASSYSRGRTDTQYF. The chain recombines TRBV6-5 with TRBJ2-3; a possible D gene is TRBD2 (6 bases). The length of the CDR3 is 15 residues. CDR1 MNHEY and CDR2 SVGAGI come from the germline V gene. Trimming shortened V by 0 bases and J by 3 bases, and 10 bases separated the two germline ends.

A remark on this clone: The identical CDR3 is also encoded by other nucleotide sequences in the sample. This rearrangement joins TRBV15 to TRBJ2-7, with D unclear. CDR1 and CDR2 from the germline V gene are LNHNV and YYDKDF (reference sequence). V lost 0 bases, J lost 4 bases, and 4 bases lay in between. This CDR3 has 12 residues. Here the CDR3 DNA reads TGTGCCACCAGCAGAGACAGTTACGAGCAGTACTTC. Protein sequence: CATSRDSYEQYF.

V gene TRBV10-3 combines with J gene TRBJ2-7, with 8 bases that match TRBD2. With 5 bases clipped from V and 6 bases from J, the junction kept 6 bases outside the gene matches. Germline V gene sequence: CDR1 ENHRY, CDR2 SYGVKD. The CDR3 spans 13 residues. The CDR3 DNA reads TGTGCCATCAGTCGGGAGGGCCCTGGCGAGCAGTACTTC. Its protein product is CAISREGPGEQYF.

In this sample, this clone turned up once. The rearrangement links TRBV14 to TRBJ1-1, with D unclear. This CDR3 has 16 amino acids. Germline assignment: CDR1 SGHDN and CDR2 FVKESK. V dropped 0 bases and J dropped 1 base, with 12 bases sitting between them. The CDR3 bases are TGTGCCAGCAGCCAAGAAGGGCCGGGGAGGAACACTGAAGCTTTCTTT. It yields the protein CASSQEGPGRNTEAFF.

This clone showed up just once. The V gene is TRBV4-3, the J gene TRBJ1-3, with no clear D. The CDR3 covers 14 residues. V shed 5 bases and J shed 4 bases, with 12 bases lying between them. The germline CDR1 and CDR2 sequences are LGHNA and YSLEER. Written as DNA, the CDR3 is TGCGCCAGCAGCAATGACCCTAGCGGAAACACCATATATTTT. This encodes CASSNDPSGNTIYF.

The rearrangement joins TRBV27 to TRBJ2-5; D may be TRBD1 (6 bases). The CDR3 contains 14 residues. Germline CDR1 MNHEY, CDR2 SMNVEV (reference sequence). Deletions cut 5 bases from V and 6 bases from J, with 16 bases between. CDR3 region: CASSISRGSQTQYF. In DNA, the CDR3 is TGTGCCAGCAGTATTTCCAGGGGCTCACAGACCCAGTACTTC.

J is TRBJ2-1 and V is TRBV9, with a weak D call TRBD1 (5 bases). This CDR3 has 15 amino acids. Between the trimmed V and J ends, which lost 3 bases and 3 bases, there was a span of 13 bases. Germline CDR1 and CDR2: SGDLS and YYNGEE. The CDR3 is CASSGGDSHYNEQFF. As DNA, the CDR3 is TGTGCCAGCAGCGGGGGTGACAGCCACTACAATGAGCAGTTCTTC.

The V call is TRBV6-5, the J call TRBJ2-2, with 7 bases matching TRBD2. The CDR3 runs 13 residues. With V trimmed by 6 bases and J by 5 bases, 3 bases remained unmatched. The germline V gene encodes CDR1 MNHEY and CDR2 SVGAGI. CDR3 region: CASSSGGTGELFF. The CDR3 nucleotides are TGTGCCAGCAGCTCGGGGGGAACCGGGGAGCTGTTTTTT.

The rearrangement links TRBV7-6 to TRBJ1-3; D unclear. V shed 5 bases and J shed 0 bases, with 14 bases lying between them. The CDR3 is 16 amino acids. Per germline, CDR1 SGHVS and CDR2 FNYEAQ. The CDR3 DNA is TGTGCCAGCAGCCCCTCGGCGCGCAGCTCTGGAAACACCATATATTTT. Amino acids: CASSPSARSSGNTIYF.

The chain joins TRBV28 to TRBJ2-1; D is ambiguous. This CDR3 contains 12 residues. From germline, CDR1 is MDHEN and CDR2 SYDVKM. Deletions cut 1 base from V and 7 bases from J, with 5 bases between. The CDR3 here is CASSLFENEQFF. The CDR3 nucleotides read TGTGCCAGCAGTTTATTCGAAAATGAGCAGTTCTTC.

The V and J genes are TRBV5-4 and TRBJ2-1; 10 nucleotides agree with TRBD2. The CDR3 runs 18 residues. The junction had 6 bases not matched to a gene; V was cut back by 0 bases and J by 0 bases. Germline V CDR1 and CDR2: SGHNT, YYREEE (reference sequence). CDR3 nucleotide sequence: TGTGCCAGCAGCTTGGGACTAGCGGGCCACGGCTCCTACAATGAGCAGTTCTTC. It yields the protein CASSLGLAGHGSYNEQFF.

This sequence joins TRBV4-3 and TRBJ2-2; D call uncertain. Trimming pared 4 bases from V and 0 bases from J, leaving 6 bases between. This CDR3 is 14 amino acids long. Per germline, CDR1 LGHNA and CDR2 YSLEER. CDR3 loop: CASSRAANTGELFF. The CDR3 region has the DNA TGCGCCAGCAGCCGAGCCGCGAACACCGGGGAGCTGTTTTTT.

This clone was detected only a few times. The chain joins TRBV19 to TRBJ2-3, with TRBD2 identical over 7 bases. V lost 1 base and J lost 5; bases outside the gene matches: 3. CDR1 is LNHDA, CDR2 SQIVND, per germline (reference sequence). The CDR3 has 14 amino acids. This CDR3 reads CASSIAVAGDTQYF. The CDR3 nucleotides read TGTGCCAGTAGTATAGCGGTAGCGGGAGATACGCAGTATTTT.

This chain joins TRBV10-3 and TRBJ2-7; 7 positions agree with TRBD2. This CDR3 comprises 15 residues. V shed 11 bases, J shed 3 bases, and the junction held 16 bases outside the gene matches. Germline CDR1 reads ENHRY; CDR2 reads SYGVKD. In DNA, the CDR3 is TGTGCCCCCCGAGGGCGGGGGATTGAGAGCTACGAGCAGTACTTC. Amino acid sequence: CAPRGRGIESYEQYF.

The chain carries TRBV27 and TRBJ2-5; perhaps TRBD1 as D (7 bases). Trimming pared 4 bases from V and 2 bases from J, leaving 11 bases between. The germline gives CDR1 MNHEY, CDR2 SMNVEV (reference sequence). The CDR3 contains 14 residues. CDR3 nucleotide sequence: TGTGCCAGCAGTTCCCAGGGGGGACAAGAGACCCAGTACTTC. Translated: CASSSQGGQETQYF.

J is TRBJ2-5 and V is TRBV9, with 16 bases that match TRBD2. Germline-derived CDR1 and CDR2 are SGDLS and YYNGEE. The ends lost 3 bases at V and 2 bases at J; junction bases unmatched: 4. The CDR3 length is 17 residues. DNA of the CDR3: TGTGCCAGCAGCGCGCCGGGACTAGCGGGAGGGCAAGAGACCCAGTACTTC. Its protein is CASSAPGLAGGQETQYF.